Listed below are T cell receptor beta chains from one sample, sequenced in a study of T-cell memory formation after mild COVID-19. One entry per CDR3 protein, called by TCRdb with MiXCR from the 5' RACE reads. Seen here are approximately 450,000 distinct CDR3 sequences, 18% observed once, and the top ten hold 12%. The specimen was PBMCs or a T cell subset sorted from them (not recorded which). These receptors were obtained from an adult woman who had mild COVID-19 (a few samples of this study predate the infection). Cell type and time point are not known. Both conserved end residues are part of each CDR3. D genes are given only for firm matches. The listing skips clone size in some rows; elsewhere it reads once, few, many or a size class.

clone_size | d_call | j_call | v_call | cdr3_nt | cdr3_aa
NA | TRBD1 | TRBJ1-1 | TRBV7-9 | TGTGCCAGCAGCTCGGTGGACAGGGGTGAGGGCACTGAAGCTTTCTTT | CASSSVDRGEGTEAFF
few | TRBD1 | TRBJ1-6 | TRBV28 | TGTGCCAGTACTAACAGGGGTTTTGGTTCACCCCTCCACTTT | CASTNRGFGSPLHF
few | TRBD1 | TRBJ2-7 | TRBV5-1 | TGCGCCAGCAGCGCCGGACAGGGGGACTCCTACGAGCAGTACTTC | CASSAGQGDSYEQYF
few | TRBD2 | TRBJ2-1 | TRBV7-3 | TGTGCCAGCAGCTTAACGTCTACTAGCGGGAATAAGATTGAGCAGTTCTTC | CASSLTSTSGNKIEQFF
NA | NA | TRBJ2-3 | TRBV12-3/TRBV12-4 | TGTGCCAGCAGTTTAGGGCACCCCAGCACAGATACGCAGTATTTT | CASSLGHPSTDTQYF
few | NA | TRBJ2-5 | TRBV5-1 | TGCGCCAGCAGCCTATACAGGAACCAAGAGACCCAGTACTTC | CASSLYRNQETQYF
few | NA | TRBJ2-1 | TRBV20-1 | TGCAGTGCTAGTCGGGGGACCCACAATGAGCAGTTCTTC | CSASRGTHNEQFF
few | NA | TRBJ2-3 | TRBV5-4 | TGTGCCAGCAGCTTCGCCGGTCTGGGGCCGGCAGATACGCAGTATTTT | CASSFAGLGPADTQYF
NA | TRBD2 | TRBJ2-1 | TRBV7-9 | TGTGCCAGCAGCTTCGGCGGGAGTGGGTATGAGCAGTTCTTC | CASSFGGSGYEQFF
NA | TRBD2 | TRBJ2-1 | TRBV7-9 | TGTGCCAGCAGCCAGGGACTAGCGGGAGGACGATACAATGAGCAGTTCTTC | CASSQGLAGGRYNEQFF
few | TRBD2 | TRBJ2-5 | TRBV12-3/TRBV12-4 | TGTGCCAGCAGTTTTTTGAGACTAGCGGAAGAGACCCAGTACTTC | CASSFLRLAEETQYF
few | TRBD2 | TRBJ2-1 | TRBV20-1 | TGCAGTGCTAGGAGTGCGGGGGGCTCCCTTAACGTCGTTGAGCAGTTCTTC | CSARSAGGSLNVVEQFF
few | TRBD1 | TRBJ2-2 | TRBV11-3 | TGTGCCAGCAGCACTCAGGGGGCTGCGGGCACCGGGGAGCTGTTTTTT | CASSTQGAAGTGELFF
NA | NA | TRBJ2-2 | TRBV4-1 | TGCGCCAGCAGCCAACAAGATAGATCGATAAACACCGGGGAGCTGTTTTTT | CASSQQDRSINTGELFF
few | TRBD2 | TRBJ2-6 | TRBV5-1 | TGCGCCAGCAGCTTGGACGGGGCTAGCGGCTCTGGGGCCAACGTCCTGACTTTC | CASSLDGASGSGANVLTF
many | NA | TRBJ2-5 | TRBV7-9 | TGTGCCAGCAGCTTAGTAGGCCGACAAGAGACCCAGTACTTC | CASSLVGRQETQYF
few | NA | TRBJ1-4 | TRBV7-2 | TGTGCCAGCAGCTCCCAGTCAGGGGTTTCAAATGAAAAACTGTTTTTT | CASSSQSGVSNEKLFF
many | TRBD1 | TRBJ1-1 | TRBV7-9 | TGTGCCAGCAGCTTAGGGGACAGGGGGCTGCGCACTGAAGCTTTCTTT | CASSLGDRGLRTEAFF
NA | TRBD2 | TRBJ2-1 | TRBV3-1 | TGTGCCAGCAGCCACCCAGGACTAGGCACCTACAATGAGCAGTTCTTC | CASSHPGLGTYNEQFF
NA | TRBD2 | TRBJ2-7 | TRBV13 | TGTGCCAGCAGCTCCTTAACTAGCGGGGGGACCTACGAGCAGTACTTC | CASSSLTSGGTYEQYF
NA | NA | TRBJ1-6 | TRBV6-5 | TGTGCCAGCAGTTACACGGACTGGGTGGGCTCTAATTCACCCCTCCACTTT | CASSYTDWVGSNSPLHF
few | NA | TRBJ1-1 | TRBV9 | TGTGCCAGCAGCGTAGTGATGAACACTGAAGCTTTCTTT | CASSVVMNTEAFF
NA | NA | TRBJ2-1 | TRBV5-1 | TGCGCCAGCAGCTTGGCTGCAGGGTGGTGGAATGAGCAGTTCTTC | CASSLAAGWWNEQFF
NA | NA | TRBJ1-4 | TRBV4-2 | TGTGCCAGCAGCCAAGTGTCAGGGATGCGGGAAAAACTGTTTTTT | CASSQVSGMREKLFF
many | TRBD2 | TRBJ2-6 | TRBV5-1 | TGCGCCAGCAGCTTGGGGCAGCGGGGTGGGGCCAACGTCCTGACTTTC | CASSLGQRGGANVLTF
few | NA | TRBJ2-1 | TRBV11-2 | TGTGCCAGCAGGGCCCCCAGGGGAGGGCCTGAGCAGTTCTTC | CASRAPRGGPEQFF
once | TRBD2 | TRBJ2-5 | TRBV10-3 | TGTGCCATCAGTGAGTCCCGGACTAGCGGCATAGGAGAGACCCAGTACTTC | CAISESRTSGIGETQYF
many | TRBD1 | TRBJ1-1 | TRBV5-1 | TGCGCCAGCAGCTCGACGGGGACAGGGGTTGAAGCTTTCTTT | CASSSTGTGVEAFF
few | NA | TRBJ1-6 | TRBV12-3/TRBV12-4 | TGTGCCAGCAGCCTGGACTCGCCGAGCTCCTATAATTCACCCCTCCACTTT | CASSLDSPSSYNSPLHF
few | TRBD1 | TRBJ2-7 | TRBV19 | TGTGCCAGTAGTCCCGACAGGGGGATTTACTACGAGCAGTACTTC | CASSPDRGIYYEQYF
few | NA | TRBJ2-3 | TRBV14 | TGTGCCAGCAGCGCGTACAGGGTACCAGATACGCAGTATTTT | CASSAYRVPDTQYF
NA | TRBD1 | TRBJ1-4 | TRBV20-1 | TGCAGTGCTTTTCCCGGACAGGGGAGAGGGACGTTCGGTGAAAAACTGTTTTTT | CSAFPGQGRGTFGEKLFF
NA | NA | TRBJ2-5 | TRBV15 | TGTGCCACCAGCAGAGGGGGAAGAGAGACCCAGTACTTC | CATSRGGRETQYF
NA | TRBD1 | TRBJ1-2 | TRBV29-1 | TGCAGCGTTGGACAGGGTGGATATGGCTACACCTTC | CSVGQGGYGYTF
many | TRBD2 | TRBJ2-1 | TRBV7-3 | TGTGCCAGCAGCTCCTCTAGCGGGGGGGCCGGTGAGCAGTTCTTC | CASSSSSGGAGEQFF
NA | NA | TRBJ2-1 | TRBV19 | TGTGCCAGTAGCCCAACCGTCACCTACAATGAGCAGTTCTTC | CASSPTVTYNEQFF
NA | NA | TRBJ2-1 | TRBV29-1 | TGCAGCGTTGGGGGGGACTACAATGAGCAGTTCTTC | CSVGGDYNEQFF